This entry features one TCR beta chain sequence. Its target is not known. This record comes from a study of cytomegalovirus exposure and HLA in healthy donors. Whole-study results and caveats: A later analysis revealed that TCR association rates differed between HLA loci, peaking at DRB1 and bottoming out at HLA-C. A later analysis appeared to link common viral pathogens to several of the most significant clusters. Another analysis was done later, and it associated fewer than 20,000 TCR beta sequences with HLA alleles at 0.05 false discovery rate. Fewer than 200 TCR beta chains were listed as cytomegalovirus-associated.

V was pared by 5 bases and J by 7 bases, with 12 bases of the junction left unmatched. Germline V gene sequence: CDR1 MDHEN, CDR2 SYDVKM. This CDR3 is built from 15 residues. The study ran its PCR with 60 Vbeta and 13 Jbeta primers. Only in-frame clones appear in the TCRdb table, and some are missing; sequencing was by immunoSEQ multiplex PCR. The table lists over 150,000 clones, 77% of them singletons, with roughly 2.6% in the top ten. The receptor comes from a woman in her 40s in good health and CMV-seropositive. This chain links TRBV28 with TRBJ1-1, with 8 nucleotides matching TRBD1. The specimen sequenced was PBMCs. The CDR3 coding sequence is TGTGCCAGCAGTGGATATTCAGGGGGCGCGGATGAAGCTTTCTTT. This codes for CASSGYSGGADEAFF.